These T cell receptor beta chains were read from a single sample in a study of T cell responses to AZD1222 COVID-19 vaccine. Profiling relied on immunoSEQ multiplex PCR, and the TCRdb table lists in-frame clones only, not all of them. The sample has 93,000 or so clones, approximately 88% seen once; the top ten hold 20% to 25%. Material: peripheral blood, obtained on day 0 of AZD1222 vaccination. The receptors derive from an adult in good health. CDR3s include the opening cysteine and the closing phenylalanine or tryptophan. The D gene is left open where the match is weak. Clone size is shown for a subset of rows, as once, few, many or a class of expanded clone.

CASSPPFGDNPRVDSGYTF	TGTGCCAGCTCACCACCGTTCGGGGACAATCCCAGGGTAGACTCTGGCTACACCTTC	TRBV18	NA	NA	19	TRBJ1-2
CASSPGDGQGETQYF	TGCGCCAGCAGCCCGGGGGACGGCCAAGGCGAGACCCAGTACTTC	TRBV5-1	NA	once	15	TRBJ2-5
CASSPGTNSGNTIYF	TGCGCCAGCAGCCCCGGGACAAATTCTGGAAACACCATATATTTT	TRBV5-1	NA	NA	15	TRBJ1-3
CASSPFEIRQTQYF	TGTGCCAGCAGCCCGTTCGAGATCCGCCAGACCCAGTACTTC	TRBV3-1/TRBV3-2	NA	NA	14	TRBJ2-5
CASSLLNRETDTQYF	TGTGCCAGCAGCCTACTTAACAGGGAGACAGATACGCAGTATTTT	TRBV9	NA	NA	15	TRBJ2-3
CASSLKREGATGELFF	TGTGCCAGCAGCCTAAAGCGGGAGGGGGCCACCGGGGAGCTGTTTTTT	TRBV3-1/TRBV3-2	TRBD2	NA	16	TRBJ2-2
CASSTEGLVRYEQYF	TGTGCCAGCAGCACCGAGGGACTAGTAAGGTACGAGCAGTACTTC	TRBV5-5	TRBD2	NA	15	TRBJ2-7
CASPLGDYEQYF	TGTGCCAGCCCTCTAGGGGACTACGAGCAGTACTTC	TRBV6-4	NA	NA	12	TRBJ2-7
CASSLTGVHTEAFF	TGCGCCAGCAGCTTGACGGGGGTTCACACTGAAGCTTTCTTT	TRBV5-1	NA	NA	14	TRBJ1-1
CAISDGQLGYGYTF	TGTGCCATCAGTGATGGTCAGCTCGGTTATGGCTACACCTTC	TRBV10-3	NA	NA	14	TRBJ1-2
CASIRGGGSEAFF	TGTGCCAGCATCAGGGGTGGAGGCAGTGAAGCTTTCTTT	TRBV28	NA	NA	13	TRBJ1-1
CASSLIVYEQYF	TGTGCCAGCAGTTTAATAGTCTACGAGCAGTACTTC	TRBV12-3/TRBV12-4	NA	NA	12	TRBJ2-7
CASSLLSQPQHF	TGTGCCAGCAGTTTATTAAGTCAGCCCCAGCATTTT	TRBV28	NA	NA	12	TRBJ1-5
CASSPPRQNNYGYTF	TGTGCCAGCTCACCACCACGACAGAACAACTATGGCTACACCTTC	TRBV18	NA	once	15	TRBJ1-2
CASSLVLSQWDYGYTF	TGTGCCAGCAGCTTAGTCTTGTCTCAATGGGACTATGGCTACACCTTC	TRBV7-2	NA	NA	16	TRBJ1-2
CAIINKDSAEYF	TGTGCCATCATAAATAAGGACAGCGCGGAGTACTTC	TRBV10-3	NA	NA	12	TRBJ2-5
CASSTRLAYEQYF	TGTGCCAGTAGTACCAGACTAGCCTACGAGCAGTACTTC	TRBV19	NA	NA	13	TRBJ2-7
CAIRPDRGDGPETQYF	TGTGCCATCAGACCCGATAGGGGGGACGGGCCGGAGACCCAGTACTTC	TRBV10-3	NA	NA	16	TRBJ2-5
CASSNTGSPGLSGELFF	TGTGCCAGCAGCAACACAGGGTCCCCCGGGTTATCCGGGGAGCTGTTTTTT	TRBV21-1	NA	NA	17	TRBJ2-2
CASSSTYQETQYF	TGTGCCAGCAGCTCCACGTACCAAGAGACCCAGTACTTC	TRBV5-4	NA	NA	13	TRBJ2-5
CASSPTDRGGGIEKLFF	TGTGCCAGCAGCCCCACGGACAGGGGGGGTGGAATTGAAAAACTGTTTTTT	TRBV3-1/TRBV3-2	TRBD1	NA	17	TRBJ1-4
CASSNSGTGTPEAFF	TGTGCCAGCAGCAACTCCGGGACAGGTACGCCTGAAGCTTTCTTT	TRBV7-9	TRBD1	few	15	TRBJ1-1
CAWSRPGENSEKLFF	TGTGCCTGGAGCCGGCCGGGGGAGAACTCAGAAAAACTGTTTTTT	TRBV30	NA	NA	15	TRBJ1-4
CASSEYMKGNEQFF	TGCGCCAGCAGTGAGTACATGAAGGGGAATGAGCAGTTCTTC	TRBV10-1	NA	once	14	TRBJ2-1
CASSPHQETGSLSGANVLTF	TGCGCCAGCAGCCCGCATCAAGAGACAGGGAGTCTCTCTGGGGCCAACGTCCTGACTTTC	TRBV4-3	TRBD1	NA	20	TRBJ2-6
CASSSTTPREQYF	TGTGCCAGCAGCTCCACCACCCCCCGCGAGCAGTACTTC	TRBV7-2	NA	NA	13	TRBJ2-7
CSVEDPPPPRGSNYGYTF	TGCAGCGTTGAAGATCCCCCTCCACCCAGGGGATCAAACTATGGCTACACCTTC	TRBV29-1	NA	NA	18	TRBJ1-2
CASRGTGAAKNIQYF	TGTGCCAGCAGGGGCACCGGAGCGGCCAAAAACATTCAGTACTTC	TRBV2	NA	NA	15	TRBJ2-4
CASSALGTSGTEQYF	TGTGCCAGCAGCGCGCTCGGGACTAGCGGGACCGAGCAGTACTTC	TRBV9	TRBD2	NA	15	TRBJ2-7
CSVEGLGPSLNYGYTF	TGCAGCGTTGAAGGCTTAGGCCCTAGTCTTAACTATGGCTACACCTTC	TRBV29-1	NA	NA	16	TRBJ1-2
CASSTGQGNTGELFF	TGTGCCAGCAGCACGGGACAGGGAAACACCGGGGAGCTGTTTTTT	TRBV7-9	TRBD1	NA	15	TRBJ2-2
CATSFQTGVNTEAFF	TGTGCCACCAGCTTTCAGACAGGGGTAAATACTGAAGCTTTCTTT	TRBV15	TRBD1	NA	15	TRBJ1-1
CASSRQVGYQPQHF	TGTGCCAGCAGCAGACAGGTCGGATATCAGCCCCAGCATTTT	TRBV3-1/TRBV3-2	NA	NA	14	TRBJ1-5
CASSPLGGWAYGYTF	TGTGCCAGCAGCCCCTTGGGGGGTTGGGCCTATGGCTACACCTTC	TRBV9	NA	NA	15	TRBJ1-2
CASSSPAGISYEQYF	TGTGCCAGCAGTTCCCCTGCCGGGATCTCCTACGAGCAGTACTTC	TRBV28	NA	NA	15	TRBJ2-7
CAWSEGNSDNEQFF	TGTGCCTGGAGTGAGGGGAACAGTGACAATGAGCAGTTCTTC	TRBV30	NA	NA	14	TRBJ2-1
CASSRDSFTPLHF	TGTGCCAGCAGCCGGGACAGTTTTACACCCCTCCACTTT	TRBV7-9	TRBD1	NA	13	TRBJ1-6
CATSRDIPTLGGSTYEQYF	TGTGCCACCAGCAGAGATATCCCGACCTTGGGGGGGTCCACTTACGAGCAGTACTTC	TRBV15	TRBD2	few	19	TRBJ2-7
CASSPLGSGELFF	TGTGCCAGCAGCCCCTTGGGGTCCGGGGAGCTGTTTTTT	TRBV7-2	NA	NA	13	TRBJ2-2
CASSRGQLNTEAFF	TGTGCCAGCAGCAGGGGACAGTTGAACACTGAAGCTTTCTTT	TRBV5-6	TRBD1	NA	14	TRBJ1-1
CASSYFRDRGSDTETQYF	TGTGCCAGCAGTTATTTCCGGGACAGGGGCTCGGACACAGAGACCCAGTACTTC	TRBV6-2/TRBV6-3	TRBD1	NA	18	TRBJ2-5
CASSYEGQSAYGYTF	TGTGCCAGCAGTTACGAGGGACAGTCAGCTTATGGCTACACCTTC	TRBV6-5	TRBD1	NA	15	TRBJ1-2
CAIRSASYNEQFF	TGTGCCATCAGGTCGGCCTCCTACAATGAGCAGTTCTTC	TRBV10-3	NA	NA	13	TRBJ2-1
CASSPRTGQETQYF	TGTGCCAGCAGCCCCCGGACAGGACAAGAGACCCAGTACTTC	TRBV3-1/TRBV3-2	TRBD1	NA	14	TRBJ2-5
CASNQADTDTQYF	TGCGCCAGCAATCAAGCCGACACAGATACGCAGTATTTT	TRBV10-2	NA	NA	13	TRBJ2-3
CASSNKQGTYEQYF	TGTGCCAGTAGTAATAAACAGGGGACCTACGAGCAGTACTTC	TRBV19	TRBD1	once	14	TRBJ2-7
CAISPGDTGELFF	TGTGCCATCAGTCCCGGGGACACCGGGGAGCTGTTTTTT	TRBV10-3	NA	once	13	TRBJ2-2
CASSLANDSPLHF	TGTGCCAGCAGCTTAGCGAATGATTCACCCCTCCACTTT	TRBV11-1	NA	NA	13	TRBJ1-6
CASSLERSLDGYTF	TGTGCCAGCAGCTTAGAGAGGTCCTTAGATGGCTACACCTTC	TRBV7-9	NA	NA	14	TRBJ1-2
CASSPPPGLAGGPKTYEQYF	TGTGCCAGCAGTCCGCCCCCGGGACTAGCGGGAGGGCCTAAAACCTACGAGCAGTACTTC	TRBV27	TRBD2	NA	20	TRBJ2-7
CASSFWDGEQYF	TGTGCCAGCAGCTTTTGGGACGGAGAGCAGTACTTC	TRBV7-8	NA	few	12	TRBJ2-7
CASSLQGNTIYF	TGTGCCAGCAGCCTTCAGGGAAACACCATATATTTT	TRBV7-2	NA	NA	12	TRBJ1-3
CASRVGDTEAFF	TGCGCCAGCAGGGTTGGAGACACTGAAGCTTTCTTT	TRBV5-1	NA	NA	12	TRBJ1-1
CASSNPLGGSGDNEQFF	TGTGCCAGCAGCAACCCACTGGGGGGGTCTGGGGACAATGAGCAGTTCTTC	TRBV9	TRBD2	NA	17	TRBJ2-1
CASRPYSGSYEQYF	TGTGCCAGCAGGCCCTATAGCGGTTCCTACGAGCAGTACTTC	TRBV7-2	NA	NA	14	TRBJ2-7
CASGGGQTTYEQYF	TGTGCCAGCGGGGGGGGACAGACGACCTACGAGCAGTACTTC	TRBV19	NA	NA	14	TRBJ2-7
CASSQEAGTEAFF	TGCGCCAGCAGCCAAGAGGCTGGCACTGAAGCTTTCTTT	TRBV4-3	NA	NA	13	TRBJ1-1